Described below is a single T cell receptor beta chain sequence and its context. The entry originates in a study of T cells in Graves' hyperthyroidism and ophthalmopathy. Diagnoses rested on clinical symptoms, serum thyroxine and TRAb, thyroid ultrasound and orbital computed tomography. Over 9 ml of fresh peripheral blood supplied the PBMCs. RNA transcripts yielded amplified TCR beta CDR3 regions. The TCR CDR3 was amplified in a first-round RT-PCR using the HTBI primer set. Each CDR3 protein gets one entry after TCRdb re-called the multiplex PCR reads with MiXCR. The table includes approximately 700,000 distinct CDR3 sequences, 15% to 20% detected once. The CDR3 is 15 residues long. With V trimmed by 3 bases and J by 8 bases, 7 bases remained unmatched.

This clonotype was obtained from a man aged 18 to 29 with Graves' hyperthyroidism. The chain employs TRBV12-3 or TRBV12-4 and TRBJ2-3; 11 nucleotides match TRBD1. Sequenced sample: blood. The CDR3 is CASSFRTGGWGTQYF. CDR3 DNA sequence: TGTGCCAGCAGTTTCCGGACAGGGGGCTGGGGTACGCAGTATTTT.